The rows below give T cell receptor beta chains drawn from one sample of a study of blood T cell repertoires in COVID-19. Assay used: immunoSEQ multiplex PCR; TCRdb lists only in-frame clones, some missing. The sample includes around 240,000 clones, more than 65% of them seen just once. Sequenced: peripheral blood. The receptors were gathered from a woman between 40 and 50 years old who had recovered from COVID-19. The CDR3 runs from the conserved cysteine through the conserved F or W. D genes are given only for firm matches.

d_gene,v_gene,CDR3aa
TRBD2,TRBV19,CASSIRSGGAKNIQYF
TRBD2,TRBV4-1,CASSQDTLTSGGVYEQFF
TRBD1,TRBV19,CASSTAPGQGNSPLHF
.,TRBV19,CASSISANYGYTF
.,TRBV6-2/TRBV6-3,CASSRHLTSSGNTIYF
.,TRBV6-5,CASSYGSDTSGYTF
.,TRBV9,CASNLAGQETQYF
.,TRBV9,CASSPRGPAVETEAFF
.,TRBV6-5,CASSRRQPMNTEAFF
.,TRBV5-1,CASSQGQAYNEQFF
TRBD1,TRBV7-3,CASSLTGQGTETQYF
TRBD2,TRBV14,CASSQAGLAGTDTQYF
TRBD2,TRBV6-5,CASSSLAGGSYNEQFF
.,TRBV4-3,CASSREAGASSPLHF
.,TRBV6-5,CASTISGERRNEQFF
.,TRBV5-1,CASSRRNTYSTDTQYF
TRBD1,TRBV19,CASSVTGTAAFF
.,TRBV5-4,CASSHPRGDGMNTEAFF
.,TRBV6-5,CASSTQGFGYTF
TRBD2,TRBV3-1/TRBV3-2,CASSHSLAGGPAGSGTQYF
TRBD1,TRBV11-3,CASSSGGRETQYF
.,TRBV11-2,CASSFGDWPREQYF
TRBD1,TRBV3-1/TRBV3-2,CASSLQGASEKLFF
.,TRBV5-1,CASSYQGFQETQYF
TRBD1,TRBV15,CATSRAPGGRGEQYF
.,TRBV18,CASSPWGPDAGANVLTF
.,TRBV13,CASSLLSYEQYF
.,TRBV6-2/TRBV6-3,CASSYSIVRGEAEAFF
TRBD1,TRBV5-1,CASSPVGQGKRINYGYTF
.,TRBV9,CASSPGGNSLYNEQFF
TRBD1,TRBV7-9,CASSFFSEFVGQAKNIQYF
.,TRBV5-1,CASSLGGNTEAFF
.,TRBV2,CASGGGMVDTQYF
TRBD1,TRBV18,CASSPLTTGGIKTQYF
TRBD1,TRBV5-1,CASSPKTGGTEAFF
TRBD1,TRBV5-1,CASSYPGQENYGYTF
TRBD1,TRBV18,CASSPGQGSSKVFF
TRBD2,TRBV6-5,CATGGLAEETQYF
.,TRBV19,CASSIRQDGLEQYF
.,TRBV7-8,CASSSQGNGLSGNTIYF
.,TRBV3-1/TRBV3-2,CASSPSIGGNTIYF
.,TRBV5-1,CASSSDSSGTQYF
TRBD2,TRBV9,CASSVQSQAGGLKETQYF
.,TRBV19,CASSDTSGIYGYTF
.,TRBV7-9,CASSTTAGPYGYTF
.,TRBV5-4,CASSSQGAEKLFF
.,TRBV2,CASSWAPNQETQYF
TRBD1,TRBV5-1,CASSWSYRGSYNSPLHF